This T cell receptor (beta chain) was identified in a study of cytomegalovirus exposure and HLA in healthy donors. Study overall: Out of approximately 170 million T cells, an earlier analysis found fewer than 140 million unique TCR beta sequences in total.

The length of the CDR3 is 15 residues. Germline V gene sequence: CDR1 MNHEY, CDR2 SMNVEV (reference sequence). With 4 bases clipped from V and 0 bases from J, the junction kept 3 bases outside the gene matches. The study's findings and limits: The study put 150 to 200 TCR beta chains on its list as cytomegalovirus-associated. A later look showed TCR association rates differing by HLA locus, highest for DRB1 and lowest for HLA-C.

The PCR contained 60 Vbeta and 13 Jbeta primers. Data came from immunoSEQ multiplex PCR; TCRdb stores just in-frame clones and leaves some out. The sample lists about 160,000 clones, roughly four fifths occurring once. Concerning this clone itself: Its antigen is not known.

The TCR sequence derives from a man in his forties or fifties in good health and CMV-seropositive. The rearrangement uses TRBV27 and TRBJ1-5; TRBD1 matches 7 bases. Specimen: PBMCs. CDR3: CASSSQGYSNQPQHF. The CDR3 coding sequence is TGTGCCAGCAGTTCACAGGGGTATAGCAATCAGCCCCAGCATTTT.